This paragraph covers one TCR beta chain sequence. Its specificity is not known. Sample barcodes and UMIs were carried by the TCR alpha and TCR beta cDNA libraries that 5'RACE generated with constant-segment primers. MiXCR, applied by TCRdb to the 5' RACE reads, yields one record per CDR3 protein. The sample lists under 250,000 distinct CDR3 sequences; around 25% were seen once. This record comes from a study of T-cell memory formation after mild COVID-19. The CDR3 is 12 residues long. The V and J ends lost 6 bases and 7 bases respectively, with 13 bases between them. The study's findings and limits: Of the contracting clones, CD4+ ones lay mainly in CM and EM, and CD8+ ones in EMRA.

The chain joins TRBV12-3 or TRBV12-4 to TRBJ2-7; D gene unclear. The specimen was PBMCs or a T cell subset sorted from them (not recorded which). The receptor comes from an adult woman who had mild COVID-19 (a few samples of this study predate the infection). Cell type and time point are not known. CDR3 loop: CASSYQKPEQYF. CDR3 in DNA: TGTGCCAGCAGCTACCAAAAGCCGGAGCAGTACTTC.